This T cell receptor (beta chain) was retrieved from a study of CD8+ T cells in alopecia areata (dated by TCRdb to between 2017 and 2018). Regarding the study in general: Skin from C3H/HeJ donors with spontaneous alopecia (roughly 6-12 months old) was grafted onto female C3H/HeJ recipients that were 7-10 weeks old. TCRbeta CDR3 regions were amplified by immunoSEQ multiplex PCR with 35 Vbeta forward and 13 Jbeta reverse primers. Scalp clonality was compared among normal scalp (n=4), patchy alopecia areata scalp (n=8), and alopecia totalis/universalis scalp (n=8). On the human side, TCRbeta sequencing was run on scalp tissue and on sorted CD4+ and CD8+ peripheral blood T cells from healthy controls and from alopecia areata patients with either patchy or totalis/universalis disease. High-throughput TCRbeta sequencing was used to examine T cell clonal expansion in alopecia areata in both the C3H/HeJ mouse model and human patients. RNA was extracted with the PAXgene miRNA kit for fixed scalp, the miRNeasy kit for PBMCs, and the RNeasy kit for mouse skin. The paper as a whole reports these results and caveats: Scalp TCR repertoire analysis is complicated because resident alphabeta T cells in normal human skin are also sequenced, whereas mouse skin is dominated by gammadelta T cells. Compared with normal scalp, lesional scalp, particularly in alopecia totalis/universalis, had higher clonality and more expanded CD8+ clones, which suggests antigenic drive. Shared TCR sequences between patients were less evident than in mice, which may be partly attributable to HLA diversity in the patient population.

This clone has more than one count but fewer than ten. The antigen it binds to is not known. Since the receptor is from a mouse, mouse gene names and germline sequences apply. The read is 4 residues too short to cover the CDR3 end, so that end is filled in from the germline J gene. Cells from pooled mouse cutaneous lymph nodes were stained for CD4, CD8alpha, NKG2D, NKG2ACE and other markers and then sorted on a BD Influx. V and J lose 0 bases and 2 bases, and a span of 11 bases separates them. The CDR3, cysteine through phenylalanine, is 15 amino acids long. Of the CDR3's DNA, 33 bases were read; they are in frame from base 1. The germline V gene sets CDR1 to NSHNY and CDR2 to SYGAGN. To prepare the library, the immunoSEQ multiplex PCR assay was applied. RNA was extracted from all samples and reverse transcribed into cDNA as template for TCR sequencing. First-strand cDNA was synthesized with SuperScript III using a 2:1 mix of oligo-dT and random hexamers. A synthetic immune receptor repertoire was used to measure amplification bias, and any remaining bias was corrected computationally. Libraries were sequenced on Illumina HiSeq with 60 bp reads covering the CDR3, read from J toward V. Per the original workflow: Raw reads were preprocessed for error removal, and CDR3 was defined according to IMGT conventions as running from the conserved cysteine to phenylalanine. Clonality was calculated as 1 minus Shannon entropy normalized by log2 of the number of productive unique TCRs. Scalp TCRbeta sequences were cross-referenced with sorted blood CD4 and CD8 repertoires so that the CD4 or CD8 identity of scalp clones could be inferred. TCRdb obtained this table from immuneACCESS and retained in-frame rearrangements with V and J assigned. These tables miss some clones; where compared with another copy, unresolved V genes account for less than half of the shortfall, and the remainder is unexplained. V, J and clone size are taken as reported in that table, and D and trimming were inferred from the DNA itself. For this sample, 200,000 to 300,000 clones are listed, none of them singletons. The ten largest make up more than 0.95% of the sample.

This TCR came from a C3H/HeJ mouse with alopecia areata. Mice of this line possess the MHC haplotype H2-k. The chain links TRBV13-1 with TRBJ1-2, and perhaps TRBD1 as D gene, on 6 matching bases. Source material: CD4+ T cells sorted from a lymph node. CDR3 bases read: TGTGCCAGCAGTGATGTACAGGGCTCTAACTCC. This gives the protein CASSDVQGSNS. The whole CDR3 protein is CASSDVQGSNSDYTF.